Each of the 15 T cell receptor beta chains below was sequenced from the same sample in a study of tissue T cells after allogeneic stem cell transplantation. Enrolled prospectively were adult allogeneic hematopoietic cell transplant recipients whose graft-versus-host disease was steroid-refractory. Assay: immunoSEQ multiplex PCR; the TCRdb copy retains only in-frame clones and omits some. The sample has approximately 3,000 clones; about 62% are singletons. Sequencing used ascending colon tissue, obtained at autopsy. The origin of the receptors is a male patient aged 60 or over with steroid-refractory graft-versus-host disease after an allogeneic stem cell transplant. Some T cells may trace back to the graft donor.

This clone was observed once. The chain uses TRBV6-6 and TRBJ2-7; D is undetermined. The germline gives CDR1 MNHNY, CDR2 SVGAGI (reference sequence). CDR3 length equals 13 residues. V dropped 6 bases and J dropped 7 bases, with 16 bases sitting between them. The CDR3 spells CASSQGRSGEQYF. CDR3 in DNA: TGTGCCAGCAGCCAAGGTCGATCCGGAGAGCAGTACTTC.

This clone is labeled large (0.1 to 1%). The CDR3 here is CASSSFDGNEKLFF. CDR3 nucleotides: TGTGCCAGCAGCTCCTTCGACGGGAATGAAAAACTGTTTTTT. J is TRBJ1-4 and V is TRBV7-9; no clear D. The CDR3 is 14 amino acids. Looked up from germline, CDR1 is SEHNR and CDR2 is FQNEAQ (reference sequence). V was shortened by 4 bases and J by 5 bases, with 11 bases between the two germline ends.

The chain combines TRBV7-9 with TRBJ2-7; possible D gene TRBD2, 6 bases. The CDR3 covers 13 residues. Trimming pared 1 base from V and 4 bases from J, leaving 8 bases between. Germline V gene sequence: CDR1 SEHNR, CDR2 FQNEAQ (reference sequence). Here the CDR3 reads CASSLGRGYEQYF. The CDR3 coding sequence is TGTGCCAGCAGCTTAGGGCGGGGTTACGAGCAGTACTTC.

The V gene is TRBV6-2 or TRBV6-3, the J gene TRBJ2-5, with D unclear. This CDR3 is built from 13 residues. From germline, CDR1 is MNHEY and CDR2 SVGEGT. V dropped 3 bases and J dropped 2 bases, with 7 bases sitting between them. The CDR3 loop reads CASSYFGQETQYF. CDR3 nucleotides: TGTGCCAGCAGTTATTTCGGTCAAGAGACCCAGTACTTC.

This clone showed up just a few times. The chain recombines TRBV7-2 with TRBJ1-5; D uncertain. Trimming removed 6 bases at V and 4 bases at J, with 10 bases between. The CDR3 is 13 amino acids. Per germline, CDR1 SGHTA and CDR2 FQGNSA. CDR3 DNA sequence: TGTGCCAGCAGTCAAGAACAAAATCAGCCCCAGCATTTT. It is translated as CASSQEQNQPQHF.

The chain recombines TRBV18 with TRBJ2-3, with TRBD1 matching 7 bases. The CDR3 runs 14 residues. Germline V CDR1 and CDR2: KGHSH, LQKENI. Trimming took 5 bases from V and 6 from J; bases not matched to a gene: 8. CDR3 sequence (DNA): TGTGCCAGCTCATCACAGGGGTTTGTCGATACGCAGTATTTT. It yields the protein CASSSQGFVDTQYF.

This chain links TRBV19 with TRBJ1-5; D is unresolved. The germline V gene has CDR1 LNHDA and CDR2 SQIVND (reference sequence). The CDR3 loop spans 13 amino acids. Trimming cost V 4 bases and J 7 bases, with 11 bases left between them. CDR3 loop: CASSSWVGQPQHF. The CDR3 DNA follows: TGTGCCAGTAGTAGCTGGGTTGGGCAGCCCCAGCATTTT.

The chain couples TRBV19 to TRBJ1-2; D perhaps matches TRBD1 (6 bases). This CDR3 spans 13 amino acids. V lost 5 bases and J lost 4, with 11 bases in between. The germline CDR1 and CDR2 sequences are LNHDA and SQIVND (reference sequence). The DNA for the CDR3 is TGTGCCAGTAGTCCAGACAGGACCTATGGCTACACCTTC. Encoded protein: CASSPDRTYGYTF.

This chain uses TRBV7-3 with TRBJ2-6, with 8 bases aligning to TRBD2. The trim removed 5 bases at V and 4 bases at J, leaving 10 bases unmatched. Germline V lookup: CDR1 SGHTA, CDR2 FQGTGA. The CDR3 has 17 amino acids. The CDR3 DNA sequence: TGTGCCAGCAGCAGTTTTAGCGGGGCCCGAGGGGCCAACGTCCTGACTTTC. Translation: CASSSFSGARGANVLTF.

This clone turned up a few times. V and J are TRBV7-2 and TRBJ2-1, with 7 positions matching TRBD1. Germline values: CDR1 SGHTA, CDR2 FQGNSA. This CDR3 has 14 amino acids. J was trimmed by 7 bases and V by 5 bases; bases with no gene match: 8. CDR3: CASSPRGGVNEQFF. The CDR3, as DNA: TGTGCCAGCAGCCCGAGAGGGGGCGTGAATGAGCAGTTCTTC. The full variable domain, completed using reference TRBV7-2 and TRBJ2-1, is GAGVSQSPSNKVTEKGKDVELRCDPISGHTALYWYRQSLGQGLEFLIYFQGNSAPDKSGLPSDRFSAERTGGSVSTLTIQRTQQEDSAVYLCASSPRGGVNEQFFGPGTRLTVL.

The J gene is TRBJ2-2, the V gene TRBV6-6, with TRBD2 matching over 7 bases. V lost 7 bases, J lost 2 bases, and 7 bases stayed unmatched. The germline CDR1 and CDR2 sequences are MNHNY and SVGAGI (reference sequence). The CDR3 consists of 15 residues. This CDR3 reads CASKRSGDNTGELFF. The DNA of the CDR3 is TGTGCCAGCAAAAGAAGCGGGGATAACACCGGGGAGCTGTTTTTT.

This clone was found a few times. V usage is TRBV5-1 and J usage is TRBJ1-2; the D gene is possibly TRBD1 (5 bases). CDR3 length: 13 residues. Trimming took 1 base from V and 3 from J, leaving 7 bases between them. Germline V lookup: CDR1 SGHRS, CDR2 YFSETQ. The CDR3: CASSLQGDYGYTF. Written as DNA, the CDR3 is TGCGCCAGCAGCTTGCAGGGCGACTATGGCTACACCTTC.

This clone appeared a few times. V gene TRBV16 combines with J gene TRBJ2-7, with TRBD1 matching over 8 bases. Germline V gene lookup returns CDR1 KGHSY and CDR2 FQNENV. The CDR3 sequence is 16 residues long. V trimming: 4 bases; J trimming: 3 bases; junction bases outside the gene matches: 11. The CDR3 protein is CASSLGETGVFYEQYF. The DNA for the CDR3 is TGTGCCAGCAGCCTTGGTGAGACAGGGGTTTTCTACGAGCAGTACTTC.

This clone is a singleton in its sample. CDR3: CASQGGSALQETQYF. CDR3 nucleotides: TGTGCCAGCCAAGGGGGTAGCGCGCTCCAAGAGACCCAGTACTTC. This rearrangement joins TRBV7-7 to TRBJ2-5, with D possibly TRBD1 on 6 matching bases. Germline V gives CDR1 SSHAT, CDR2 FNYEAQ (reference sequence). This CDR3 region has 15 residues. V lost 8 bases and J 1 base, leaving 17 bases between the germline ends.

The chain is built from TRBV5-5 and TRBJ2-3; 16 bases fit TRBD2. This CDR3 comprises 17 residues. Per germline, CDR1 SGHKS and CDR2 YYEKEE (reference sequence). The J segment lost 4 bases and the V segment lost 0 bases, leaving 2 bases of the junction unmatched. The CDR3 DNA reads TGTGCCAGCAGCTTGGTAGGGACTAGCGGGGGGGCAGATACGCAGTATTTT. The encoded protein is CASSLVGTSGGADTQYF.